The T cell receptor beta chain under discussion was sequenced for a study of cytomegalovirus exposure and HLA in healthy donors. Study in general: A data release that came early held tens of millions of unique TCRs from HLA-typed donors.

Regarding this clone: Its matching antigen is unknown.

PCR was performed using 60 Vbeta and 13 Jbeta primers. Clones were read by immunoSEQ multiplex PCR, and TCRdb kept only the in-frame ones, dropping some. The sample lists around 200,000 clones; approximately 80% were seen once. Germline trimming cut 4 bases from V and 2 bases from J; bases unmatched to any gene: 15. Per germline, CDR1 SGHDT and CDR2 YYEEEE. The CDR3 runs 19 residues. Study-level points and caveats: A prior analysis recorded that most TCR beta V segments were productive about 90% or about 30% of the time. Presence/absence analyses treated sequencing depth as roughly uniform across donors.

The source is a woman in her 50s in good health and CMV-seropositive. Input material: PBMCs. This chain links TRBV5-6 with TRBJ2-3, with 11 bases aligning to TRBD2. The CDR3 loop is CASSKTLGTSGGYTDTQYF. As DNA, the CDR3 is TGTGCCAGCAGCAAAACCCTGGGAACTAGCGGGGGATACACAGATACGCAGTATTTT.